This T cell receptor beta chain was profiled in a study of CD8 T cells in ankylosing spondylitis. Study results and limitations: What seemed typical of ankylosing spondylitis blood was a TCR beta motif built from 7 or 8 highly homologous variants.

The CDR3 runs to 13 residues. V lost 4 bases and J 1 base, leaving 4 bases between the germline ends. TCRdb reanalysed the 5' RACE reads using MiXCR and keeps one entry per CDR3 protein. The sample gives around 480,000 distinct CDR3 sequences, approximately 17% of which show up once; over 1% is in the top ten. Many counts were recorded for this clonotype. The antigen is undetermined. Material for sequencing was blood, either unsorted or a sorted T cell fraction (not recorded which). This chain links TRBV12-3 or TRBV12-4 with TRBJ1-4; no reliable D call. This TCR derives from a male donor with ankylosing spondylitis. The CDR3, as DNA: TGTGCCAGCAGTTCCAGAACTAATGAAAAACTGTTTTTT. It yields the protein CASSSRTNEKLFF.